The clone carrying this T cell receptor beta chain came up a few times. The antigen remains unidentified. The sample originates from a study of early T cells in non-severe SARS-CoV-2 infection. Study details: The input, bulk RNA from unsorted whole blood, was sequenced, and chains were unpaired. General study results and limits: Private and CD4 specificities were missed by VDJdb matching, which favored anti-spike CD8 responses.

Unique molecular identifier tags were affixed to discrete cDNA molecules. Via MiXCR, TCRdb re-called the 5' RACE reads, giving one row per CDR3 protein. The sample shows about 61,000 distinct CDR3 sequences, 12% of them seen only once. The CDR3 is made up of 14 amino acids. V was shortened by 6 bases and J by 8 bases, with 14 bases between the two germline ends. Germline values: CDR1 MNHNY, CDR2 SVGAGI (reference sequence). This receptor was taken from an adult who was a healthcare worker with PCR-confirmed SARS-CoV-2 infection or an uninfected control (not recorded which). The donor label of this sample is uncertain. The sequencing here drew on whole blood, taken at baseline. The J gene is TRBJ1-6, the V gene TRBV6-6, with D uncertain. The CDR3 region is CASSVVGNDSPLHF. In nucleotides, the CDR3 is TGTGCCAGCAGCGTCGTCGGCAATGATTCACCCCTCCACTTT.